This T cell receptor (beta chain) was documented in a study of human T cells and chemical hapten exposure (dated by TCRdb to about 2021). Some background on the complete study: For sensitization, 2% DPC in acetone was applied to a 2 cm by 2 cm area of upper inner arm skin. Most of the patients in the cohort were female, and the cohort covered alopecia areata with under or over 50% scalp involvement, alopecia totalis and alopecia universalis. Blood for TCR sequencing was provided by twenty-nine alopecia patients at one to four time points (pre-sensitization, 2, 6 and 24 weeks). Blood samples were taken from patients before sensitization (week 0) and then at 2, 6 and about 24 weeks after DPC sensitization. Throughout the approximately 24-week study period, patients were also given weekly therapeutic DPC doses on the scalp. Patch testing was done on the upper back using Finn chambers containing 0.01% DPC, and results were scored after 6 days according to International Contact Dermatitis Research Group standards. The libraries were sequenced as a pool, and the TCR yield per sample differed mostly because of small variations in library volumes within the pool. This study followed changes in the peripheral blood TCR repertoire in vivo during primary and secondary sensitization of alopecia patients to the hapten diphenylcyclopropenone (DPC). Study-level results and caveats: Expanded TCRs formed significantly more large CDR3 similarity clusters than pre-sensitization or healthy control sets, consistent with antigen-driven responses. Alopecia, a presumed autoimmune disease, was present in all patients, so the immune response of the patients might differ from that of healthy individuals. DPC sensitization did not change how many TCRs were above 1 in 1000 frequency, and no evidence was found of alterations in global repertoire structure. After repeated subsampling, the strength of the expansion versus patch-test correlation and the threshold at which it became significant changed. The number of PT1 expanded TCRs positively correlated with patch test score, significant at thresholds 8, 16 and 32 but not 4.

The library was prepared using RACE. The instrument given in TCRdb is NextSeq 500. During library preparation, unique molecular identifiers were attached to individual cDNA molecules so that TCRs could be counted in a quantitative, reproducible way. From each blood RNA sample, both TCR alpha and TCR beta chains were sequenced. As for how the authors treated the data: The median number of TCRs per sample was 95,638, ranging from roughly 20,000 to 700,000. The Decombinator software suite was used to annotate V, J and CDR3 in the TCR reads. To make PS versus PT1 abundance plots, every sample was subsampled to the same number of TCRs (28,000). TCRs were defined as expanded if absent before sensitization and observed at least eight times at the 2-week time point. TCRdb trimmed public reads at Q25 via fastp, called clones via MiXCR and kept in-frame beta chains. Rows with a matching CDR3 protein are joined into one entry that keeps the most common DNA and genes. These V and J calls originate from TCRdb's pipeline instead of the authors' own analysis. For this sample the table gives 95,000 to 130,000 distinct CDR3 sequences, of which around an eighth were detected only once. Clones ranked in the top ten supply approximately 1.5% of the sample.

A word on this clonotype: Which antigen it targets is not known. Base qualities are not at hand, and no much larger clone is one base apart.

From cysteine to phenylalanine, the CDR3 is 12 amino acids long. Here the CDR3 DNA is all that survives: 36 bases in frame from base 1. From a lookup of the germline V gene, CDR1 and CDR2 are SGHRS and YFSETQ. Trimming takes 0 bases from V and 7 bases from J, and the germline ends sit 5 bases apart. The label giving this sample's time point can be read as: patch test 1, 2 weeks after DPC sensitization. Read against the paper, the sample's treatment or condition label means: therapeutic diphenylcyclopropenone sensitization with weekly scalp DPC. At every patch-test visit, the blood draw took place before the patch test was put on. Patients were eligible if aged 18 to 70, diagnosed with alopecia and judged suitable for DPC therapy, and pregnant patients were excluded. Total RNA was isolated from unfractionated whole blood collected in Tempus Blood RNA tubes.

The chain links TRBV5-1 with TRBJ2-1; the D gene is not confidently resolved. This receptor was taken from a woman in her fifties or sixties with alopecia areata. Some clones in this sample may be carry-over from other donors' samples. The sample in question was whole blood, obtained in connection with sensitization to the hapten diphenylcyclopropenone (DPC). CDR3 reads: CASSLDGNEQFF. The DNA reads TGCGCCAGCAGCTTGGACGGTAATGAGCAGTTCTTC.